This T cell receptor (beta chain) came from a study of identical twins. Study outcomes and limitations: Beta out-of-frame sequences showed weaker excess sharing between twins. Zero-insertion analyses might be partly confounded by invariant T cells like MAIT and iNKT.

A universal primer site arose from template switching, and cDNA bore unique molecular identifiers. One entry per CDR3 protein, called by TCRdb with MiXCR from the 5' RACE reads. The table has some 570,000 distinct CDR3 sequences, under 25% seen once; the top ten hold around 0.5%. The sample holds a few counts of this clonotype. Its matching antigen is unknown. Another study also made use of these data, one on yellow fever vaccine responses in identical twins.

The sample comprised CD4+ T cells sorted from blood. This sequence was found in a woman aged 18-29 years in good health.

The CDR3 DNA sequence: TGCAGTGCTAGGAACGCCTACGAGCAGTACTTC. Translating gives CSARNAYEQYF. This chain connects TRBV20-1 to TRBJ2-7; D is unresolved. V lost 3 bases, J lost 2 bases, and 5 bases lay in between. The CDR3 sequence is 11 residues long. Germline CDR1 is DFQATT and CDR2 is SNEGSKA (reference sequence).